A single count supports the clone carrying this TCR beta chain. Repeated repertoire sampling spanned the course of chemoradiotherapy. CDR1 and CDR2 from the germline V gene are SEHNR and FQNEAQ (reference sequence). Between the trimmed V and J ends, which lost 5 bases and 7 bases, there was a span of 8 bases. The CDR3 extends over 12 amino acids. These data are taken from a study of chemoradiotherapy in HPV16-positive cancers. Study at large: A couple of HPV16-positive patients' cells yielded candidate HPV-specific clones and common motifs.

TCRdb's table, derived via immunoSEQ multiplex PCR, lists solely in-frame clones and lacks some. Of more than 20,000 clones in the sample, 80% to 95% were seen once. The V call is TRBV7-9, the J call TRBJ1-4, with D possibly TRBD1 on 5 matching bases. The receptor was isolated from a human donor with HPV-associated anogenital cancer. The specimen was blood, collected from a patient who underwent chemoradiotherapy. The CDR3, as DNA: TGTGCCAGCAGCCCCGGGGGTGAAAAACTGTTTTTT. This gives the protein CASSPGGEKLFF.